This is a list of T cell receptor beta chains from one sample in a study of blood T cell repertoires in COVID-19. Clones were sequenced by immunoSEQ multiplex PCR, and TCRdb holds only the in-frame ones, with some missing. The sample lists roughly 200,000 clones, more than 80% occurring once. Sequenced: PBMCs or T cells enriched from blood (not recorded which). These receptor sequences come from a man aged 30 to 45 who had recovered from COVID-19. The CDR3 runs from the conserved cysteine through the conserved F or W. A D gene is named only where the DNA matches it firmly. Only part of the rows carry a size: once, few, many, or a class if the clone is expanded.

D,V,J,size,DNA,CDR3
TRBD1,TRBV19,TRBJ2-7,once,TGTGCCAGTAGTATCTACAGGGGCTACGAGCAGTACTTC,CASSIYRGYEQYF
NA,TRBV27,TRBJ1-5,NA,TGTGCCAGCAGCCCCATTACAGAATTTTATAGCAATCAGCCCCAGCATTTT,CASSPITEFYSNQPQHF
TRBD1,TRBV4-1,TRBJ2-3,NA,TGCGCCAGCAGCCAGCATCCGACAGGGGGCTTAGCAGATACGCAGTATTTT,CASSQHPTGGLADTQYF
NA,TRBV19,TRBJ1-6,NA,TGTGCCAGTAGTACCCAGGAAGATAATTCACCCCTCCACTTT,CASSTQEDNSPLHF
NA,TRBV9,TRBJ2-3,NA,TGTGCCAGCAGCGTAGGTGCAGGCGGCACAGATACGCAGTATTTT,CASSVGAGGTDTQYF
TRBD1,TRBV9,TRBJ1-1,NA,TGTGCCAGCAGCGGGACAGGCGGCGGCGAAGCTTTCTTT,CASSGTGGGEAFF
TRBD2,TRBV10-3,TRBJ2-7,NA,TGTGCCATCAGTCACGTAGCGGGAGGGCCCTCCTACGAGCAGTACTTC,CAISHVAGGPSYEQYF
TRBD2,TRBV4-1,TRBJ2-7,NA,TGCGCCAGCAGCCAAGATCTGGGGCGGGAGCTCGGAACCTACGAGCAGTACTTC,CASSQDLGRELGTYEQYF
NA,TRBV20-1,TRBJ2-3,NA,TGCAGTGCTAGTATAAGAAAGACGGCGAGACGGGGAGATACGCAGTATTTT,CSASIRKTARRGDTQYF
TRBD2,TRBV7-7,TRBJ2-2,NA,TGTGCCAGCAGCTCCAACCTGGGAGGGACCGGGGAGCTGTTTTTT,CASSSNLGGTGELFF
NA,TRBV19,TRBJ1-3,once,TGTGCCAGTAGTAAGTCTGGGCAGGCCTCTGGAAACACCATATATTTT,CASSKSGQASGNTIYF
TRBD1,TRBV29-1,TRBJ2-5,NA,TGCAGCGTTGAAGATCGTTGGGCAGGGGGCCGGGAGACCCAGTACTTC,CSVEDRWAGGRETQYF
NA,TRBV10-1,TRBJ1-6,NA,TGCGCCAGGGGGGCCCTCTATAATTCACCCCTCCACTTT,CARGALYNSPLHF
TRBD2,TRBV18,TRBJ2-2,NA,TGTGCCAGCTCACCGGGACTAGCCTCGACCGGGGAGCTGTTTTTT,CASSPGLASTGELFF
NA,TRBV2,TRBJ2-7,once,TGTGCCAGCAGTGAAGGTAGAAAAGGGGCTGGGGAGCAGTACTTC,CASSEGRKGAGEQYF
NA,TRBV5-8,TRBJ2-1,NA,TGTGCCAGCAGCTTGGTGTTGCAGGGATCACTGGGTGAGCAGTTCTTC,CASSLVLQGSLGEQFF
NA,TRBV12-3/TRBV12-4,TRBJ1-5,NA,TGTGCCAGCAGGCGGGGCGGCGGGCAGCCCCAGCATTTT,CASRRGGGQPQHF
TRBD2,TRBV6-4,TRBJ2-1,NA,TGTGCCAGCAGTGCCGGGACTAGCGACTACAATGAGCAGTTCTTC,CASSAGTSDYNEQFF
NA,TRBV5-1,TRBJ2-3,NA,TGCGCCAGCAGCTTGCAGGGGCCTAGCACAGATACGCAGTATTTT,CASSLQGPSTDTQYF
TRBD2,TRBV28,TRBJ2-7,NA,TGTGCCAGCAGTTTATTCAGACAGGGGACTAGCGGGAGGAGGCACGAGCAGTACTTC,CASSLFRQGTSGRRHEQYF
NA,TRBV18,TRBJ2-3,once,TGTGCCAGCTCACCCGTAGACTTGATTAGCACAGATACGCAGTATTTT,CASSPVDLISTDTQYF
NA,TRBV4-3,TRBJ2-2,NA,TGCGCCAGCAGTTATCGGACTAACACCGGGGAGCTGTTTTTT,CASSYRTNTGELFF
NA,TRBV12-3/TRBV12-4,TRBJ1-2,once,TGTGCCAGCAGTTGGGAGGGGGGCTATGGCTACACCTTC,CASSWEGGYGYTF
TRBD2,TRBV28,TRBJ2-3,NA,TGTGCCAGCAGTTTATATAGCGGGAGGGCCGAAGATACGCAGTATTTT,CASSLYSGRAEDTQYF
TRBD1,TRBV5-1,TRBJ1-4,NA,TGCGCCAGCAGCCAGTTGACAGGGACAAATGAAAAACTGTTTTTT,CASSQLTGTNEKLFF
NA,TRBV27,TRBJ1-5,NA,TGTGCCAGCAGTACGACAGAGGGCAATCAGCCCCAGCATTTT,CASSTTEGNQPQHF
NA,TRBV19,TRBJ2-3,NA,TGTGCCAGTATGGACTCCCTTGCTAGCGGCACAGATACGCAGTATTTT,CASMDSLASGTDTQYF
NA,TRBV6-1,TRBJ2-7,NA,TGTGCCAGCAGTGAGGCGGGAACGTACGAGCAGTACTTC,CASSEAGTYEQYF
TRBD1,TRBV4-1,TRBJ2-7,NA,TGCGCCAGCAGCCTTGTCGTAGGACAGGCCTACGAGCAGTACTTC,CASSLVVGQAYEQYF
TRBD1,TRBV24-1,TRBJ2-5,NA,TGTGCCACCAGACAGGGGGACCAAGAGACCCAGTACTTC,CATRQGDQETQYF
NA,TRBV27,TRBJ2-5,NA,TGTGCCAGTACCTCGGCCGGGGGGCGAGAGACCCAGTACTTC,CASTSAGGRETQYF
NA,TRBV10-2,TRBJ2-7,NA,TGCGCCAGCAGCGGGGGTGACCCCTACGAGCAGTACTTC,CASSGGDPYEQYF
TRBD2,TRBV11-2,TRBJ2-1,NA,TGTGCCAGCAGCTTACTACGGGGGGCCTACAATGAGCAGTTCTTC,CASSLLRGAYNEQFF
NA,TRBV12-3/TRBV12-4,TRBJ1-4,NA,TGTGCCAGCAGTTTGTTCCCTCCCGAAAAACTGTTTTTT,CASSLFPPEKLFF
NA,TRBV15,TRBJ2-2,NA,TGTGCCACCAGCAGGACCGGGGGGAACACCGGGGAGCTGTTTTTT,CATSRTGGNTGELFF
TRBD2,TRBV6-2/TRBV6-3,TRBJ2-3,once,TGTGCCAGCAGTGAGCGGGACACAGATACGCAGTATTTT,CASSERDTDTQYF
TRBD2,TRBV4-2,TRBJ2-2,NA,TGTGCCAGCAGCCAAGTGGCTAGCGGGAGGGGCACCGGGGAGCTGTTTTTT,CASSQVASGRGTGELFF
NA,TRBV3-1/TRBV3-2,TRBJ2-7,NA,TGTGCCAGCAGCCAAGTAACCTACGAGCAGTACTTC,CASSQVTYEQYF
NA,TRBV11-2,TRBJ2-2,NA,TGTGCCAGCAGCCAACAGACCGGGGAGCTGTTTTTT,CASSQQTGELFF
NA,TRBV11-2,TRBJ1-1,NA,TGTGCCAGCAGCTTAGGTGTCGGCAGGGCGGGGGACACTGAAGCTTTCTTT,CASSLGVGRAGDTEAFF
TRBD2,TRBV5-1,TRBJ2-3,NA,TGCGCCAGCAGCTTCACTAGCGACCGAAGCACAGATACGCAGTATTTT,CASSFTSDRSTDTQYF
TRBD1,TRBV5-1,TRBJ1-4,NA,TGCGCCAGCAGCGGACAGGGGGCCCATGAAAAACTGTTTTTT,CASSGQGAHEKLFF
NA,TRBV6-5,TRBJ2-5,once,TGTGCCAGCAGTTACGGTGGGGGGGAGACCCAGTACTTC,CASSYGGGETQYF
TRBD1,TRBV4-2,TRBJ2-1,NA,TGTGCCAGCAGCCAAGAGGGGACAGGGCGGAATGAGCAGTTCTTC,CASSQEGTGRNEQFF
TRBD2,TRBV28,TRBJ2-1,NA,TGTGCCAGCAGTTTTTGGGATTCTAGCGGGGACAAAAATGAGCAGTTCTTC,CASSFWDSSGDKNEQFF
TRBD2,TRBV9,TRBJ2-5,NA,TGTGCCAGCAGCGTAGGAGCGGGAGCAGGAGAGACCCAGTACTTC,CASSVGAGAGETQYF
NA,TRBV7-9,TRBJ2-2,NA,TGTGCCAGCAGCCTACGGAGCACCGGGGAGCTGTTTTTT,CASSLRSTGELFF
NA,TRBV21-1,TRBJ2-2,NA,TGTGCCAGCAGCAAATGTTTACAGGGGGCTTCCGGGGAGCTGTTTTTT,CASSKCLQGASGELFF
TRBD1,TRBV4-2,TRBJ1-2,NA,TGTGCCAGCAGCCACTATATGGACAGGGTTCCTGGCTACACCTTC,CASSHYMDRVPGYTF
NA,TRBV19,TRBJ1-2,NA,TGTGCCAGTAGTATAGATGAAGGGAGAGGAAACTATGGCTACACCTTC,CASSIDEGRGNYGYTF